This section outlines one T cell receptor (beta chain) sequence together with its context. The antigen is undetermined. This sample was taken from a study of CD8 T cells in Susac syndrome. TCR beta sequences were obtained from blood CD8+ and CD4+ T cells. In contrast to the negatively isolated CD8+ and CD4+ T cells, TEMRA cells were FACS-enriched. Study observations and caveats: The study acknowledged a relatively small number of individuals in its TCR sequencing and HLA analysis.

V dropped 8 bases and J dropped 4 bases, with 9 bases sitting between them. CDR1 and CDR2 from the germline V gene are MNHEY and SVGAGI. This CDR3 spans 11 amino acids. An amount of RNA that ranged from roughly 0.5 to 1 ug was reverse transcribed with random hexamers. Via MiXCR, TCRdb re-called the immunoSEQ multiplex PCR reads, giving one row per CDR3 protein. Here the sample spans approximately 200,000 distinct CDR3 sequences, approximately 94% being singletons. The chain combines TRBV6-5 with TRBJ2-7, with D possibly TRBD1 on 5 matching bases. Material: CD4+ T cells from PBMCs. This TCR came from a human donor with multiple sclerosis. CDR3 DNA sequence: TGTGCCAGCGGGGCGTGGTACGAGCAGTACTTC. This sequence encodes CASGAWYEQYF.